This T cell receptor (delta chain) was sequenced in a study of gamma-delta T cells after stem cell transplantation. This clone is labeled large. Within the sample, other DNA sequences also encode this same CDR3. TCRdb re-called the RT-PCR reads through CATT. The sample has about 2,700 delta-chain clones; 1.6% are singletons. The CDR3 is 17 residues long. Trimming pared 4 bases from V and 7 bases from J, leaving 25 bases between. The germline CDR1 and CDR2 sequences are TSWWSYY and QGS. The V gene is TRDV1, the J gene TRDJ1; weak D call: TRDD2 (6 bases). The sample taken for sequencing was gamma-delta T cells. This TCR was sampled from a human donor. It is not recorded whose cells these are; they may come from a transplant donor. The CDR3 reads CALGAHFLWYLTGKLIF. CDR3 bases: TGTGCTCTTGGGGCCCACTTCCTTTGGTACCTAACTGGTAAACTCATCTTT.